The TCR beta chain under discussion was sequenced for a study of cytomegalovirus exposure and HLA in healthy donors. Produced via immunoSEQ multiplex PCR; TCRdb's table is partial and in-frame only. The sample holds about 300,000 clones, more than 75% seen once. The study's findings and limits: Approximately 160 TCR beta chains were listed as cytomegalovirus-associated. Published work reported that the classifier diagnosed cytomegalovirus status with high specificity and sensitivity. Within the 120 or so validation repertoires, first-cohort TCR clusters tended to co-occur, according to a later analysis.

The CDR3 spans 17 residues. The V segment lost 3 bases and the J segment 0 bases; nucleotides outside the gene matches: 6. Germline-derived CDR1 and CDR2 are MDHEN and SYDVKM. On this clone: Its antigen is as yet unknown.

This chain connects TRBV28 to TRBJ1-3; 9 bases match TRBD1. This TCR derives from a young woman in good health and CMV-seronegative. Sequencing was performed on PBMCs. The CDR3 here is CASSFLGQGRSGNTIYF. The CDR3 bases are TGTGCCAGCAGTTTCCTCGGACAGGGGCGCTCTGGAAACACCATATATTTT.